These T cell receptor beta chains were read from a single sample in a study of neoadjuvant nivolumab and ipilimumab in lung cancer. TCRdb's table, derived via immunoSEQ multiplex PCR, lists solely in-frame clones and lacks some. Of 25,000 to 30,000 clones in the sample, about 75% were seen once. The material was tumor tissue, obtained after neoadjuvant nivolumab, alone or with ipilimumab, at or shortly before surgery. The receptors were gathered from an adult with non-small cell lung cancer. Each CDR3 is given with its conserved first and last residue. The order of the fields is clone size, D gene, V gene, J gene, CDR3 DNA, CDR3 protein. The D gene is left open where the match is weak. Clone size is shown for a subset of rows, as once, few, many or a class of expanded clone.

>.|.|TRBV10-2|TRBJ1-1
TGCGCCAGCAGTGAGTCCTCGAAATCGACTGAAGCTTTCTTT
CASSESSKSTEAFF
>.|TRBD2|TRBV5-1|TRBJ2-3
TGCGCCAGCAGCCGGCGGGGGGAGTTAAGAACAGATACGCAGTATTTT
CASSRRGELRTDTQYF
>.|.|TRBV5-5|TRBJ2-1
TGTGCCAGCAGCTTGTTATTGGGGGGGCCAGATGAGCAGTTCTTC
CASSLLLGGPDEQFF
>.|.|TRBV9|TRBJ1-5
TGTGCCAGCAGCCCCGAGGGGGGGGTGAATCAGCCCCAGCATTTT
CASSPEGGVNQPQHF
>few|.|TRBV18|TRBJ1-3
TGTGCCACTCATAAGGCCGCGAGCGAGGACACCATATATTTT
CATHKAASEDTIYF
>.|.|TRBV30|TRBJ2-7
TGTGCCTGGAGTGTGGCTAAACCCTACGAGCAGTACTTC
CAWSVAKPYEQYF
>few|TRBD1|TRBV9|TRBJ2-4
TGTGCCAGCAGCGTAGAAGGACAGGAGGAAAACATTCAGTACTTC
CASSVEGQEENIQYF
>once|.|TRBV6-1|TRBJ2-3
TGTGCCAGCAGGACCTTCGCTAGCACAGATACGCAGTATTTT
CASRTFASTDTQYF
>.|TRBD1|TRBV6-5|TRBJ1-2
TGTGCCAGCAGGGCAACAGGGGGAGGAGGCTACACCTTC
CASRATGGGGYTF
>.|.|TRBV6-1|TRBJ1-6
TGTGCCAGCAGTGAAATAAGCAGCAGCTCCTATAATTCACCCCTCCACTTT
CASSEISSSSYNSPLHF